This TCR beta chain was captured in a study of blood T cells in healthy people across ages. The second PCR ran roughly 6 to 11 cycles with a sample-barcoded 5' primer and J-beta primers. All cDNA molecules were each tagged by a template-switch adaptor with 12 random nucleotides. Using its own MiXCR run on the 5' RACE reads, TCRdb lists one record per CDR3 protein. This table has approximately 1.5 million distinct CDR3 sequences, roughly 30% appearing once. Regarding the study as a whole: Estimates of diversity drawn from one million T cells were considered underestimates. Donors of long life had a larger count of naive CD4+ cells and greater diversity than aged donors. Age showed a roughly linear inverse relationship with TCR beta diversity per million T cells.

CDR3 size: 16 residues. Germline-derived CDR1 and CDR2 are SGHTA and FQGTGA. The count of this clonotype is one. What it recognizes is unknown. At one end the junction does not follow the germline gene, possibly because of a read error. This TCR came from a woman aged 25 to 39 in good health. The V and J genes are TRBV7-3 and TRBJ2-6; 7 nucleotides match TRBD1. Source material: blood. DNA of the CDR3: TGTGCCAGCAGCCCGACAGGGATGTCTGGGACCAACGTCCTGACTTTC. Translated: CASSPTGMSGTNVLTF.